This T cell receptor beta chain was captured in a study of T cell responses to AZD1222 COVID-19 vaccine. The study's findings and limits: White British ancestry dominated among donors, who included more females, and clonal diversity was possibly underestimated. Spike-wide coverage was observed for vaccine-associated CD4 TCRs, with dominant responses at 160-218 and 743-854. Repertoire sampling occurred only after the peak T cell response.

A remark on this clone: Its antigen remains unidentified.

Produced via immunoSEQ multiplex PCR; TCRdb's table is partial and in-frame only. The sample lists about 92,000 clones, 85% to 90% occurring once. CDR1 is SGHTS and CDR2 is YDEGEE in the germline V gene. V trimming: 6 bases; J trimming: 1 base; junction bases outside the gene matches: 20. This CDR3 is 19 amino acids long. Here the sequenced sample was peripheral blood, taken on day 0 of AZD1222 vaccination. V gene TRBV5-8 combines with J gene TRBJ2-5, with 8 bases identical to TRBD2. The receptor comes from an adult in good health. The chain's CDR3 is CASILLRTSSNPLQETQYF. The CDR3 bases are TGTGCCAGCATCCTTCTCCGGACTAGCTCCAACCCCCTCCAAGAGACCCAGTACTTC.